Below, 21 T cell receptor beta chains from the same sample are listed, as sequenced in a study of graft-versus-host responses after intestinal transplantation (dated by TCRdb to the early 2020s). Their antigens are not known. The method was the immunoSEQ multiplex PCR assay. TCRdb provides this immuneACCESS table in a form limited to in-frame rearrangements. Some clones are lacking; in checked studies, under half of them reflect an unresolved V gene, and why the rest are absent is not known. The sample table shows approximately 71,000 clones, and around 90% are seen once. Approximately 2.7% of the sample belongs to the ten largest clones. The sample's time point label, decoded: cells obtained before transplantation from donor or recipient. The sequencing used unstimulated CD8+ T cells sorted from spleen or lymph node cells, collected before intestinal transplant. The receptor source for this set is a human donor who received an intestinal transplant.

The chain has TRBV5-1 and TRBJ2-1; no definite D call. Germline loops: CDR1 SGHRS, CDR2 YFSETQ. V lost 0 bases and J lost 15, with 13 bases in between. CDR3 length equals 12 residues. The CDR3 bases are TGCGCCAGCAGCTTGGTGGGCCGGTACCTGTTCTTC. Protein: CASSLVGRYLFF.

J is TRBJ2-1 and V is TRBV15, with 12 bases identical to TRBD2. After removal of 1 base from V and 8 bases from J, the junction contained 15 bases not matched to a gene. This CDR3 region has 19 residues. Germline values: CDR1 LNHNV, CDR2 YYDKDF (reference sequence). The CDR3: CATSRAAIMTSGSSHEQFF. DNA for the CDR3: TGTGCCACCAGCAGAGCCGCTATTATGACTAGCGGGAGCAGCCATGAGCAGTTCTTC.

In this sample, this clone turned up once. The genes are TRBV9 and TRBJ2-1, with 9 bases lining up with TRBD1. This CDR3 is 15 amino acids long. V lost 3 bases and J lost 6; bases outside the gene matches: 7. CDR1 is SGDLS, CDR2 YYNGEE, per germline. CDR3 DNA sequence: TGTGCCAGCAGCGCCCGGGACAGGGTCGGCAATGAGCAGTTCTTC. Protein sequence: CASSARDRVGNEQFF. Drawing the rest from reference TRBV9 and TRBJ2-1, the complete variable domain is DSGVTQTPKHLITATGQRVTLRCSPRSGDLSVYWYQQSLDQGLQFLIQYYNGEERAKGNILERFSAQQFPDLHSELNLSSLELGDSALYFCASSARDRVGNEQFFGPGTRLTVL.

The chain couples TRBV27 to TRBJ2-7; TRBD1 matches 9 bases. This CDR3 is built from 13 residues. J was trimmed by 7 bases and V by 5 bases; bases with no gene match: 6. Germline V CDR1 and CDR2: MNHEY, SMNVEV (reference sequence). The DNA for the CDR3 is TGTGCCAGCAGTGGAACGACAGGGGGAGAGCAGTACTTC. Amino acids: CASSGTTGGEQYF.

This chain links TRBV5-4 with TRBJ2-1; D is unresolved. V lost 1 base and J 0 bases, leaving 11 bases between the germline ends. Germline V gene sequence: CDR1 SGHNT, CDR2 YYREEE (reference sequence). The CDR3 consists of 16 residues. CDR3 region: CASSLSPSSSYNEQFF. CDR3 DNA sequence: TGTGCCAGCAGCTTGTCCCCGAGTAGCTCCTACAATGAGCAGTTCTTC.

The V and J genes are TRBV29-1 and TRBJ2-7, with D tentatively TRBD1 (6 bases). Per germline, CDR1 SQVTM and CDR2 ANQGSEA. The CDR3 totals 14 residues. V was pared by 2 bases and J by 0 bases, with 11 bases between. The chain's CDR3 is CSVELSRGSYEQYF. The CDR3 DNA follows: TGCAGCGTTGAACTTTCCAGGGGCTCCTACGAGCAGTACTTC.

V usage is TRBV15 and J usage is TRBJ2-2, with 8 bases fitting TRBD1. Germline V gene lookup returns CDR1 LNHNV and CDR2 YYDKDF (reference sequence). The CDR3 sequence is 13 residues long. The CDR3 DNA reads as TGTACACGGACAGGGTCGTTTGGCGGGGAGCTGTTTTTT. Protein: CTRTGSFGGELFF. The variable domain in full, completed from reference TRBV15 and TRBJ2-2, reads DAMVIQNPRYQVTQFGKPVTLSCSQTLNHNVMYWYQQKSSQAPKLLFHYYDKDFNNEADTPDNFQSRRPNTSFCFLDIRSPGLGDTAMYLCTRTGSFGGELFFGEGSRLTVL.

The chain recombines TRBV4-1 with TRBJ1-1; no definite D call. The CDR3 has 15 residues. The ends were cut back, 0 bases at V and 0 bases at J, with 8 bases in the middle. Germline V gene data show CDR1 as MGHRA and CDR2 as YSYEKL. For the CDR3, the DNA is TGCGCCAGCAGCCAAGAGGCAGGTTTGAACACTGAAGCTTTCTTT. Its translation is CASSQEAGLNTEAFF.

The chain is built from TRBV27 and TRBJ2-2; 8 bases agree with TRBD1. Germline CDR1 is MNHEY and CDR2 is SMNVEV (reference sequence). V trimming: 3 bases; J trimming: 1 base; junction bases outside the gene matches: 4. This CDR3 comprises 16 residues. This chain's CDR3 is CASSFTGTGNTGELFF. CDR3 nucleotide sequence: TGTGCCAGCAGTTTCACCGGGACAGGGAACACCGGGGAGCTGTTTTTT.

The chain employs TRBV5-6 and TRBJ2-3; TRBD1 agrees at 8 bases. The germline V gene has CDR1 SGHDT and CDR2 YYEEEE. The CDR3 is made up of 17 amino acids. V shed 2 bases and J 0 bases; nucleotides not matched to a gene: 8. CDR3 DNA: TGTGCCAGCAGCTTAGGGGGGACAGGAGCTAGCACAGATACGCAGTATTTT. It yields the protein CASSLGGTGASTDTQYF.

This clone was found once. The J gene is TRBJ1-5, the V gene TRBV30, with TRBD1 identical over 7 bases. The V gene's germline CDR1 is GTSNPN and CDR2 SVGIG (reference sequence). The CDR3 is 13 amino acids. V was clipped by 3 bases and J by 7 bases; unmatched bases: 6. CDR3 nucleotide sequence: TGTGCCTGGAGCCCCACAGGGGAGCAGCCCCAGCATTTT. Translated: CAWSPTGEQPQHF.

This chain links TRBV9 with TRBJ2-3, with TRBD2 matching over 8 bases. Trimming cost V 3 bases and J 0 bases; bases outside gene matches: 3. The CDR3 extends over 15 amino acids. The germline V gene encodes CDR1 SGDLS and CDR2 YYNGEE. CDR3 coding DNA: TGTGCCAGCAGCGGAGCGGGAGCTAGCACAGATACGCAGTATTTT. Residues: CASSGAGASTDTQYF.

The rearrangement links TRBV5-1 to TRBJ2-7; D is unclear. The CDR3 covers 14 residues. Per germline, CDR1 SGHRS and CDR2 YFSETQ. With 0 bases removed from V and 2 bases from J, the gap between germline ends came to 9 bases. In DNA form, the CDR3 reads TGCGCCAGCAGCTTGGACGGTGATACCTACGAGCAGTACTTC. It specifies CASSLDGDTYEQYF.

The chain is built from TRBV27 and TRBJ2-7; tentative D call: TRBD2 (5 bases). This CDR3 has 15 residues. V lost 3 bases and J lost 3, with 15 bases in between. CDR1 is MNHEY, CDR2 SMNVEV, per germline (reference sequence). CDR3 in DNA: TGTGCCAGCAGTTTGAGGTCTGAAGCGGACTACGAGCAGTACTTC. This sequence encodes CASSLRSEADYEQYF.

The chain recombines TRBV27 with TRBJ2-7; TRBD2 matches at 9 bases. The CDR3 covers 15 residues. V lost 5 bases, J lost 0 bases, and 5 bases stayed unmatched. Germline V gene sequence: CDR1 MNHEY, CDR2 SMNVEV (reference sequence). The CDR3 region is CASSITSGHSYEQYF. CDR3 sequence (DNA): TGTGCCAGCAGTATTACTAGCGGGCACTCCTACGAGCAGTACTTC.

The rearrangement joins TRBV6-1 to TRBJ1-1; D is ambiguous. The V gene's germline CDR1 is MNHNS and CDR2 SASEGT. Deletions cut 5 bases from V and 5 bases from J, with 12 bases between. The CDR3 consists of 13 residues. The CDR3 here is CASSWAGKTEAFF. In DNA form, the CDR3 reads TGTGCCAGCAGTTGGGCAGGAAAGACTGAAGCTTTCTTT.

CDR3: CASSLTRGRMEYF. CDR3 sequence (DNA): TGTGCCAGCAGCTTAACCAGGGGGCGCATGGAGTACTTC. V usage is TRBV7-8 and J usage is TRBJ2-7, with TRBD1 matching over 8 bases. CDR3 size: 13 residues. Germline values: CDR1 SGHVS, CDR2 FQNEAQ. With 2 bases clipped from V and 11 bases from J, the junction kept 8 bases outside the gene matches. The whole variable domain, filled in from reference TRBV7-8 and TRBJ2-7, reads GAGVSQSPRYKVAKRGQDVALRCDPISGHVSLFWYQQALGQGPEFLTYFQNEAQLDKSGLPSDRFFAERPEGSVSTLKIQRTQQEDSAVYLCASSLTRGRMEYFGPGTRLTVT.

The genes are TRBV4-1 and TRBJ2-1; no firm D call. The CDR3 totals 14 residues. Germline CDR1 and CDR2: MGHRA and YSYEKL. Trimming removed 4 bases from V and 9 bases from J, with 16 bases in between. DNA of the CDR3: TGCGCCAGCAGCCCCGTTAATCCCTTCGGTGAGCAGTTCTTC. Translated: CASSPVNPFGEQFF.

The rearrangement uses TRBV4-1 and TRBJ1-6; a weak D match, TRBD1 (5 bases). Germline values: CDR1 MGHRA, CDR2 YSYEKL. Trimming pared 0 bases from V and 10 bases from J, leaving 19 bases between. The CDR3 runs 17 residues. The CDR3 nucleotides are TGCGCCAGCAGCCAAGACGGACCCAGGGCAGGGAGGTCACCCCTCCACTTT. Translation gives CASSQDGPRAGRSPLHF.

The chain has TRBV6-6 and TRBJ2-7; 7 nucleotides match TRBD2. This CDR3 comprises 15 residues. Germline CDR1 reads MNHNY; CDR2 reads SVGAGI (reference sequence). The ends lost 4 bases at V and 2 bases at J; junction bases unmatched: 8. Written as DNA, the CDR3 is TGTGCCAGCAGTTTTTCGTGGGACTATCCCTACGAGCAGTACTTC. Its translation: CASSFSWDYPYEQYF.

The chain's CDR3 is CASSEWTGNQPQHF. In DNA, the CDR3 is TGTGCCAGCAGTGAATGGACAGGTAATCAGCCCCAGCATTTT. The rearrangement uses TRBV6-1 and TRBJ1-5; TRBD1 matches 7 bases. The junction had 2 bases not matched to a gene; V was cut back by 2 bases and J by 4 bases. The CDR3 has 14 residues. In germline, CDR1 is MNHNS, CDR2 SASEGT.